This T cell receptor beta chain was recovered during a study of shared clonotypes between healthy human individuals. General study findings and limits: Sequencing depth was a factor that was expected to affect clonotype sharing among donors. Sampling included only blood; tissue repertoires likely differ.

With regard to this clone: What it binds is not known.

Per the germline V gene, CDR1 is MDHEN and CDR2 is SYDVKM. The CDR3 loop spans 15 amino acids. Unmatched junction bases numbered 3, after V lost 6 bases and J lost 0 bases. The authors divided CD4+ cells into CD45RA+ naive and CD45RA-negative memory subsets. Assay: immunoSEQ multiplex PCR; the TCRdb copy retains only in-frame clones and omits some. The table shows more than 1 million clones, with around three quarters occurring only once. The V and J genes are TRBV28 and TRBJ2-2; 8 nucleotides line up with TRBD1. Sequenced material: memory CD4+ T cells from PBMCs. The subset here: CD45RA-negative fraction. This TCR was sampled from a young man in good health. Some clones in this sample may be carry-over from other donors' samples. The CDR3 loop is CASSPGQANTGELFF. The CDR3 DNA is TGTGCCAGCAGCCCGGGACAGGCGAACACCGGGGAGCTGTTTTTT. The full variable domain, in which reference TRBV28 and TRBJ2-2 provide the parts outside the CDR3, is DVKVTQSSRYLVKRTGEKVFLECVQDMDHENMFWYRQDPGLGLRLIYFSYDVKMKEKGDIPEGYSVSREKKERFSLILESASTNQTSMYLCASSPGQANTGELFFGEGSRLTVL.